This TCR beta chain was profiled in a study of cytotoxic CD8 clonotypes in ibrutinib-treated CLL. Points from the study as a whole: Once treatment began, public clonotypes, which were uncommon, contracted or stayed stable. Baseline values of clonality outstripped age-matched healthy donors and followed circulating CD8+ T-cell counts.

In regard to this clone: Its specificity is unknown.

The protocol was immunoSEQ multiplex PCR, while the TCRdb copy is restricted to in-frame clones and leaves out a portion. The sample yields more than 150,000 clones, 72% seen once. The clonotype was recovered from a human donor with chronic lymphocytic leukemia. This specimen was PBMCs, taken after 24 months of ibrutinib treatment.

The CDR3 DNA is TGTGCCAGCTCCGCGGAAGGCGCGGCAGCCTATGGCTACACCTTC. Amino acid sequence: CASSAEGAAAYGYTF. The rearrangement links TRBV18 to TRBJ1-2; no firm D call. V was pared by 6 bases and J by 4 bases, with 18 bases between. The CDR3 spans 15 residues. Germline CDR1 reads KGHSH; CDR2 reads LQKENI.